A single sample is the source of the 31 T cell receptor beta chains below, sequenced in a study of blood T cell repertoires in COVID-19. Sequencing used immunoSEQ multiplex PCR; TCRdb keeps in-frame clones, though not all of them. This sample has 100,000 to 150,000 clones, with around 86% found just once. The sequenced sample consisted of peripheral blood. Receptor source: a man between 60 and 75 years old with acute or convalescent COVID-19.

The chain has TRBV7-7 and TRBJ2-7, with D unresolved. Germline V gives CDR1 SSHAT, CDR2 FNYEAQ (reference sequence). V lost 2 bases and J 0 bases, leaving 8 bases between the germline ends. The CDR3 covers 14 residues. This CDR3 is CASSLNSLSYEQYF. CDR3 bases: TGTGCCAGCAGCTTAAACAGTCTCTCCTACGAGCAGTACTTC.

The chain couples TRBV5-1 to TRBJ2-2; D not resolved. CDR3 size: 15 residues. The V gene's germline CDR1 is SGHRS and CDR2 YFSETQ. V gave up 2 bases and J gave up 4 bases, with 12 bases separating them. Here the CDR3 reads CASSLATSFTGELFF. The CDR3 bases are TGCGCCAGCAGCTTAGCGACCAGCTTCACCGGGGAGCTGTTTTTT.

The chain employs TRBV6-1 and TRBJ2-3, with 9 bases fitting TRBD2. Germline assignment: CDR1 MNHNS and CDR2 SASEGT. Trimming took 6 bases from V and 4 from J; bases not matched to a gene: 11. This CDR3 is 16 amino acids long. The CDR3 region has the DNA TGTGCCAGCAGCGAAAGACCGGGACTAGCTCCAGATACGCAGTATTTT. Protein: CASSERPGLAPDTQYF.

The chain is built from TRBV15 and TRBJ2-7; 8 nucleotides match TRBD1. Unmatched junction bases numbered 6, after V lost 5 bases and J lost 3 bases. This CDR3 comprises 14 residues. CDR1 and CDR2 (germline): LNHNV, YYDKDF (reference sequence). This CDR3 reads CATSPGTGFYEQYF. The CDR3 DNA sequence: TGTGCCACCAGCCCAGGGACAGGCTTCTACGAGCAGTACTTC.

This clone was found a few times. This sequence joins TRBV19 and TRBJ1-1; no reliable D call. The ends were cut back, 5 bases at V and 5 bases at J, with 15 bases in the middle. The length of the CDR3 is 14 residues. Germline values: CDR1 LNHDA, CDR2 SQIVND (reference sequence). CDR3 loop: CASSFDELLTEAFF. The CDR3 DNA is TGTGCCAGTAGTTTCGACGAACTACTAACTGAAGCTTTCTTT.

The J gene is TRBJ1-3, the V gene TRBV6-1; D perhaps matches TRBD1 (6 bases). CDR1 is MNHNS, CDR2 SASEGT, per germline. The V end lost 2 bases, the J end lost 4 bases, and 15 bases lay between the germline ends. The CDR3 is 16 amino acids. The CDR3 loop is CASSENPGATGNTIYF. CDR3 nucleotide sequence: TGTGCCAGCAGTGAAAACCCAGGGGCTACCGGAAACACCATATATTTT.

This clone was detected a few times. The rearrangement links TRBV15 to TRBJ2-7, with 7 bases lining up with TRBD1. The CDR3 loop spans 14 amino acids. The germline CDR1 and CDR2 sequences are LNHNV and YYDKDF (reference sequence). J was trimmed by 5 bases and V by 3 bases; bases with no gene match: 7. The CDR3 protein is CATSRRGRGDEQYF. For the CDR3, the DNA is TGTGCCACCAGCAGGAGGGGGCGCGGAGACGAGCAGTACTTC.

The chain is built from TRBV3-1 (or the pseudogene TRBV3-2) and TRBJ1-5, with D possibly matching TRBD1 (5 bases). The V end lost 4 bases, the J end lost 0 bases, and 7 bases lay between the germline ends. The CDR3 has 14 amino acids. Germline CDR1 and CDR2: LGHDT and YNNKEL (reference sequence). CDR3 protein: CASSLDTSNQPQHF. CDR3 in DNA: TGTGCCAGCAGCCTGGACACTAGCAATCAGCCCCAGCATTTT.

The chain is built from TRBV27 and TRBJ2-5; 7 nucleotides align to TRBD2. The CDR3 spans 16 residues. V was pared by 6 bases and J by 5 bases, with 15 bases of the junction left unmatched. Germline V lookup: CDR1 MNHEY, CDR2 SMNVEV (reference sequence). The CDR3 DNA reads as TGTGCCAGCAGGCGTCGGAGCGGGATGGTTTTGGAGACCCAGTACTTC. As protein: CASRRRSGMVLETQYF.

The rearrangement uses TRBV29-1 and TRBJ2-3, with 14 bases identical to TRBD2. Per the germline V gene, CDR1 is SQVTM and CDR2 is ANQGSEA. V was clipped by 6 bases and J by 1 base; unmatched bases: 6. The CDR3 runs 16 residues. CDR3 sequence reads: CSVAGGLAGGTDTQYF. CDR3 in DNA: TGCAGCGTCGCCGGGGGACTAGCGGGAGGCACAGATACGCAGTATTTT.

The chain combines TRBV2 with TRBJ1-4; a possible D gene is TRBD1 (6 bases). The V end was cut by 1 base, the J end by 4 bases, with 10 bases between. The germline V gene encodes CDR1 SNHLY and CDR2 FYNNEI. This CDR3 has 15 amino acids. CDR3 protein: CASSEGTAYNEKLFF. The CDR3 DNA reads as TGTGCCAGCAGTGAAGGGACAGCCTATAATGAAAAACTGTTTTTT.

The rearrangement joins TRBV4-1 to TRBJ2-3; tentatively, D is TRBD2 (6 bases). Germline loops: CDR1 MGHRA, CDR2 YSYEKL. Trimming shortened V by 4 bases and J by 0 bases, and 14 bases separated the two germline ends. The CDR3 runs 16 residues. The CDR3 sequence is CASSLPGGKSTDTQYF. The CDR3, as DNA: TGCGCCAGCAGCCTCCCCGGCGGGAAAAGCACAGATACGCAGTATTTT.

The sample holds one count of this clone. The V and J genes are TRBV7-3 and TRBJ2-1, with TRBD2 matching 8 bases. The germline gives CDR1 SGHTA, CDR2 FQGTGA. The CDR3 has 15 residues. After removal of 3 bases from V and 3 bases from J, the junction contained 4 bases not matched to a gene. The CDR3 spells CASSFSGGNYNEQFF. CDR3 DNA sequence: TGTGCCAGCAGCTTCAGCGGGGGAAACTACAATGAGCAGTTCTTC.

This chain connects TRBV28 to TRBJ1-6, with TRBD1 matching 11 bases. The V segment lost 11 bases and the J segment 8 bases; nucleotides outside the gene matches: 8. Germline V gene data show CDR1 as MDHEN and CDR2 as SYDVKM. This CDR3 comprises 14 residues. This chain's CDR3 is CAWTGGALHSPLHF. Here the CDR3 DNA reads TGTGCCTGGACAGGGGGCGCGTTGCATTCACCCCTCCACTTT. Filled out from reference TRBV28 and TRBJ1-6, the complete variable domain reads DVKVTQSSRYLVKRTGEKVFLECVQDMDHENMFWYRQDPGLGLRLIYFSYDVKMKEKGDIPEGYSVSREKKERFSLILESASTNQTSMYLCAWTGGALHSPLHFGNGTRLTVT.

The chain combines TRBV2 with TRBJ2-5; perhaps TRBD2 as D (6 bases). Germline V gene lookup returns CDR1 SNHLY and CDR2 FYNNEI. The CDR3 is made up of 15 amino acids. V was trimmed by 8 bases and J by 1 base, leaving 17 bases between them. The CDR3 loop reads CASYRVEEGQETQYF. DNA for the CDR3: TGTGCCAGCTATCGGGTAGAGGAGGGCCAAGAGACCCAGTACTTC.

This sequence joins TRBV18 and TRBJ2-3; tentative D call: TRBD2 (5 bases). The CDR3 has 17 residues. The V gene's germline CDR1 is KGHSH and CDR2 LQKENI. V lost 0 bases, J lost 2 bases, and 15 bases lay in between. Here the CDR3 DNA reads TGTGCCAGCTCACCACCTCCGGAGCGGACCTACACAGATACGCAGTATTTT. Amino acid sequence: CASSPPPERTYTDTQYF.

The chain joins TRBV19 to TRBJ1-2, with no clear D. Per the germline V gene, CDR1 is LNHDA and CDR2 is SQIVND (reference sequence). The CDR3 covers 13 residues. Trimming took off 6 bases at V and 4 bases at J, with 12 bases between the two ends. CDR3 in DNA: TGTGCCAGTAGCAACGCGGGTTTCTATGGCTACACCTTC. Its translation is CASSNAGFYGYTF.

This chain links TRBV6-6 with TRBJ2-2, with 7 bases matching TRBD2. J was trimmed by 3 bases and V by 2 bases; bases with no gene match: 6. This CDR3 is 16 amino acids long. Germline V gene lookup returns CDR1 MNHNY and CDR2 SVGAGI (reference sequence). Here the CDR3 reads CASSYRGEGDTGELFF. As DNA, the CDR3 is TGTGCCAGCAGTTACAGAGGGGAGGGCGACACCGGGGAGCTGTTTTTT.

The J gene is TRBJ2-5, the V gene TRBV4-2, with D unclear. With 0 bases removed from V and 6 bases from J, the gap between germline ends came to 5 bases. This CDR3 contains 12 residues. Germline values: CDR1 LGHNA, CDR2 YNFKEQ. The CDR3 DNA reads TGTGCCAGCAGCCAAGACGCGCAGACCCAGTACTTC. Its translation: CASSQDAQTQYF.

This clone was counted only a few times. CDR3 DNA: TGCGCCAGCACATCCCCGGGGTCTGGCGCTATAGGCTACACCTTC. Residues: CASTSPGSGAIGYTF. This chain links TRBV5-1 with TRBJ1-2, with no clear D. This CDR3 spans 15 amino acids. The germline V and J ends were trimmed by 6 bases and 8 bases, with 23 bases remaining between them. The germline V gene has CDR1 SGHRS and CDR2 YFSETQ.

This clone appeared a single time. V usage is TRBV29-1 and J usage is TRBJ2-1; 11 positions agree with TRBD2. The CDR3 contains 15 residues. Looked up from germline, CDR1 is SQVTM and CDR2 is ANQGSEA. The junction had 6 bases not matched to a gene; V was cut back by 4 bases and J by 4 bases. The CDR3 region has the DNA TGCAGCGTTGTTCGACTAGCGGGATCTTACAATGAGCAGTTCTTC. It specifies CSVVRLAGSYNEQFF.

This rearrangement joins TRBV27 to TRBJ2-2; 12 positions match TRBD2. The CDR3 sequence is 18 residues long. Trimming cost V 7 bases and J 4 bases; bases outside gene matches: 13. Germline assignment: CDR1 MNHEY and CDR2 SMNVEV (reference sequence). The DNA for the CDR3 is TGTGCCAGCAAAATGTTTGGATTGACTAGCGGGGGCACCGGGGAGCTGTTTTTT. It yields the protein CASKMFGLTSGGTGELFF.

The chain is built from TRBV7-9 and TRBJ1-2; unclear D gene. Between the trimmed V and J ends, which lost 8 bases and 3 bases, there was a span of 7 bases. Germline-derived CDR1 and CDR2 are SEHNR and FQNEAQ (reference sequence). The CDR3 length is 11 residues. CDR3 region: CASGGDYGYTF. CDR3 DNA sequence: TGTGCCAGCGGCGGGGACTATGGCTACACCTTC. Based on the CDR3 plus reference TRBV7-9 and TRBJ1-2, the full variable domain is DTGVSQNPRHKITKRGQNVTFRCDPISEHNRLYWYRQTLGQGPEFLTYFQNEAQLEKSRLLSDRFSAERPKGSFSTLEIQRTEQGDSAMYLCASGGDYGYTFGSGTRLTVV.

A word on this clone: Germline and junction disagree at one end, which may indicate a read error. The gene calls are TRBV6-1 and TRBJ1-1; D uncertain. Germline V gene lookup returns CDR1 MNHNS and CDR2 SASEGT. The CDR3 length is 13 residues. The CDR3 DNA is TGTGCCAGCAGCGAAGGAGAGAACACTGAAGCTTTCTTT. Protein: CASSEGENTEAFF.

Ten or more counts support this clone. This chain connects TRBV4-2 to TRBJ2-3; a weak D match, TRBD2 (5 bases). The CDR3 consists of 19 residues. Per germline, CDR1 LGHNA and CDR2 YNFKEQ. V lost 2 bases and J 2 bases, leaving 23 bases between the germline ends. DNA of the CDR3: TGTGCCAGCAGCCAATCCGGCCCCGCCGGCGGGCTGACCACAGATACGCAGTATTTT. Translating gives CASSQSGPAGGLTTDTQYF.

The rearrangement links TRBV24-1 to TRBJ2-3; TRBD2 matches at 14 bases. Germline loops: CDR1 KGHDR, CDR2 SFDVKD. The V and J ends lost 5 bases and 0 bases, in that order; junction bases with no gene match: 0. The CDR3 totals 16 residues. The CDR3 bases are TGTGCCACCAGTGGGACTAGCGGGAGGAGCACAGATACGCAGTATTTT. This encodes CATSGTSGRSTDTQYF.

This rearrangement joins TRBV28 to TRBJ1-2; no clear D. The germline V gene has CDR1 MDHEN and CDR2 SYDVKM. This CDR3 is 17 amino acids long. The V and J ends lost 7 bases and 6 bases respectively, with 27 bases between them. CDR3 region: CASNRNSAPGWMHGYTF. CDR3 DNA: TGTGCCAGCAATCGTAACTCGGCGCCAGGATGGATGCATGGCTACACCTTC.

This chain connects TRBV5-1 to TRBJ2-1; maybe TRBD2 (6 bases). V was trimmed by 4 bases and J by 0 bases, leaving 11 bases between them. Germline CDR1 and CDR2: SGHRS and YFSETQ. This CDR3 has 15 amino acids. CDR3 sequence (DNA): TGCGCCAGCAGCCCCGGGGACTCCTCCTACAATGAGCAGTTCTTC. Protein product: CASSPGDSSYNEQFF. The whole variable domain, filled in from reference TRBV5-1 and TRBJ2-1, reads KAGVTQTPRYLIKTRGQQVTLSCSPISGHRSVSWYQQTPGQGLQFLFEYFSETQRNKGNFPGRFSGRQFSNSRSEMNVSTLELGDSALYLCASSPGDSSYNEQFFGPGTRLTVL.

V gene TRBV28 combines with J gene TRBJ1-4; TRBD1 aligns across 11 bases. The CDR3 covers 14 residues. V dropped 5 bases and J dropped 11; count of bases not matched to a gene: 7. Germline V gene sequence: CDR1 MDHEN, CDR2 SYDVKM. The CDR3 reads CASSLGQGATKLFF. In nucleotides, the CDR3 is TGTGCCAGCAGTCTCGGACAGGGGGCGACCAAACTGTTTTTT.

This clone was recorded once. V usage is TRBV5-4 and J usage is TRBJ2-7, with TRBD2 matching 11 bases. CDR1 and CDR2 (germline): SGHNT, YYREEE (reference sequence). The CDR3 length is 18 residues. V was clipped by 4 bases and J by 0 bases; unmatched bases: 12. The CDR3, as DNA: TGTGCCAGCAGCCGGGGGCCTAGCGGGAGGTCCCTCTCCTACGAGCAGTACTTC. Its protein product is CASSRGPSGRSLSYEQYF.

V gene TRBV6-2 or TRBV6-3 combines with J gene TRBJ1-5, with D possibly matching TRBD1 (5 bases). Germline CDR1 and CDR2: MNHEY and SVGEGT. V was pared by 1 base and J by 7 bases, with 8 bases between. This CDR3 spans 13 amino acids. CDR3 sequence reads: CASSYWGGQPQHF. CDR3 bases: TGTGCCAGCAGTTACTGGGGGGGACAGCCCCAGCATTTT.